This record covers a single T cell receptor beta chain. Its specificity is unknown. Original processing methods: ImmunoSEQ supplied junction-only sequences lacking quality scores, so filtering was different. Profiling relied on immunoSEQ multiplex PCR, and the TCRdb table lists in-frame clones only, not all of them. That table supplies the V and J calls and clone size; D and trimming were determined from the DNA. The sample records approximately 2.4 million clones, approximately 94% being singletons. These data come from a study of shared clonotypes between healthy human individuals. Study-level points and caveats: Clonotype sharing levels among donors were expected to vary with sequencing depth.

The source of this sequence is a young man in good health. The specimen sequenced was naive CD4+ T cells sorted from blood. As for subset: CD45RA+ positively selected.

CDR3 coding DNA: TGTGCCAGCACGGGGTCCCCTGGAAACACCATATATTTT. It codes for CASTGSPGNTIYF. V usage is TRBV28 and J usage is TRBJ1-3; no clear D. CDR3 length: 13 amino acids. CDR1 is MDHEN and CDR2 is SYDVKM in the germline V gene. V dropped 7 bases and J dropped 2 bases, with 9 bases sitting between them.